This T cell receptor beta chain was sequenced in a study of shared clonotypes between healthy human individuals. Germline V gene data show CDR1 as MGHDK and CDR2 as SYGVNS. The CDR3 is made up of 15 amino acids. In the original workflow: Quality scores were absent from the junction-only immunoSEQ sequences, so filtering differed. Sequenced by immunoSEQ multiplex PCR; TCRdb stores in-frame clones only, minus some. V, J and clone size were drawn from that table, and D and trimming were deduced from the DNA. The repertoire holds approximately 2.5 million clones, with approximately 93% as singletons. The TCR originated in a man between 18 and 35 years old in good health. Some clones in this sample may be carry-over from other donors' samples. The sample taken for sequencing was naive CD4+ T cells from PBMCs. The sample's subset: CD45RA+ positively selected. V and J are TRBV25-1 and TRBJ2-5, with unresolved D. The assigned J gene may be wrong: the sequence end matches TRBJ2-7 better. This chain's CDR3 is CASSPYGGEAYEQYF. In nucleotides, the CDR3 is TGTGCCAGCAGCCCCTATGGTGGGGAAGCCTACGAGCAGTACTTC.